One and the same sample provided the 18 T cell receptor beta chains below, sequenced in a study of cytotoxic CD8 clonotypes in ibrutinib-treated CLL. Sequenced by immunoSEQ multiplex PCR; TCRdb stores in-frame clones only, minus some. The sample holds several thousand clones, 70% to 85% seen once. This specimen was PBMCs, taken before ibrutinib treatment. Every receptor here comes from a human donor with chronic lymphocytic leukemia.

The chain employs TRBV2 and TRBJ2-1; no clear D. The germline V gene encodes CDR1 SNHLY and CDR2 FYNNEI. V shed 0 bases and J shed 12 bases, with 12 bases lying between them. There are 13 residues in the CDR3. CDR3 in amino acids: CASSEAMGNMQFF. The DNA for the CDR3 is TGTGCCAGCAGTGAAGCCATGGGAAATATGCAGTTCTTC.

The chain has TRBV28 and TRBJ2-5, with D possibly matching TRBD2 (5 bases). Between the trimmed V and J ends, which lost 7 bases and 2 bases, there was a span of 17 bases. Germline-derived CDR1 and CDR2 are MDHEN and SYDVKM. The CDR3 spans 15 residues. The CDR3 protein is CASKSPVGAQETQYF. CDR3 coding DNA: TGTGCCAGCAAATCCCCTGTGGGAGCACAAGAGACCCAGTACTTC.

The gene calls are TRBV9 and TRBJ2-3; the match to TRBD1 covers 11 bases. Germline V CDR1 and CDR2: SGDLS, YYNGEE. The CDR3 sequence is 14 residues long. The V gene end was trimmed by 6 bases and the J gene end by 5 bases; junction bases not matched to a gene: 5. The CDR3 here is CASTGQGAGDTQYF. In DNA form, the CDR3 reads TGTGCCAGCACAGGACAGGGGGCCGGAGATACGCAGTATTTT.

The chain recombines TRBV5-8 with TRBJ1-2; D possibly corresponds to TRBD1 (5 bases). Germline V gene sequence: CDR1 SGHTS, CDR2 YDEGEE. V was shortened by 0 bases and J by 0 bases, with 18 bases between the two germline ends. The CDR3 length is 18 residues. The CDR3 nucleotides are TGTGCCAGCAGCTTGGGTCGTCCCCGGACAAAAGCTAACTATGGCTACACCTTC. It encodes CASSLGRPRTKANYGYTF.

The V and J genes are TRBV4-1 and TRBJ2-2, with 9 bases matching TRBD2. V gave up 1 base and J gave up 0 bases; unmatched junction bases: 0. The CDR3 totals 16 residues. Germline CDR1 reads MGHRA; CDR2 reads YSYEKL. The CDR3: CASSQVAGANTGELFF. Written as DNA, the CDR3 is TGCGCCAGCAGCCAAGTAGCGGGGGCGAACACCGGGGAGCTGTTTTTT.

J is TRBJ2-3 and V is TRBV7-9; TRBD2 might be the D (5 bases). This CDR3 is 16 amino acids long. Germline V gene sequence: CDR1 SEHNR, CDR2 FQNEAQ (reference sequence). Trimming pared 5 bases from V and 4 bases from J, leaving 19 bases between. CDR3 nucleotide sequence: TGTGCCAGCAGCCCGCCGACCGGGGTGGCTCCAGATACGCAGTATTTT. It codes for CASSPPTGVAPDTQYF. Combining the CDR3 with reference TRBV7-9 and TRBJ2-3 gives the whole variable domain DTGVSQNPRHKITKRGQNVTFRCDPISEHNRLYWYRQTLGQGPEFLTYFQNEAQLEKSRLLSDRFSAERPKGSFSTLEIQRTEQGDSAMYLCASSPPTGVAPDTQYFGPGTRLTVL.

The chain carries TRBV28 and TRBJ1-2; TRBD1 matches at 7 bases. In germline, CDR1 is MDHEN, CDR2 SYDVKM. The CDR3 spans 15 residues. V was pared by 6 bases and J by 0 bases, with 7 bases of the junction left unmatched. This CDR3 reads CASRPRTGSNYGYTF. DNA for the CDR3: TGTGCCAGCAGACCAAGGACAGGATCTAACTATGGCTACACCTTC.

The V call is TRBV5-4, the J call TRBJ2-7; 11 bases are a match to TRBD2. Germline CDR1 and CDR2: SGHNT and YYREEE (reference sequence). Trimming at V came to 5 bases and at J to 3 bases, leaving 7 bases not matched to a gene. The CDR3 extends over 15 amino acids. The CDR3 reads CASRPGTSGNYEQYF. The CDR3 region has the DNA TGTGCCAGCAGACCCGGGACTAGCGGAAACTACGAGCAGTACTTC.

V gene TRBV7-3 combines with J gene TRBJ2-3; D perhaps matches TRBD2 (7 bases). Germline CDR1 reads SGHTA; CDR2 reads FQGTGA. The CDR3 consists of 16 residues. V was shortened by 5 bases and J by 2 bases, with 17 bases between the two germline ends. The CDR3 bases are TGTGCCAGCAGCCGTCAAGGGGGAGGGATCACAGATACGCAGTATTTT. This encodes CASSRQGGGITDTQYF.

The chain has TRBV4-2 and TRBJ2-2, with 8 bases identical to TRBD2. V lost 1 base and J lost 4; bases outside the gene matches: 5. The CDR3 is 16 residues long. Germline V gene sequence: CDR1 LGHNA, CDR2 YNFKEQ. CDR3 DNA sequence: TGTGCCAGCAGCCAAGTCGCGGGGGGCTTCACCGGGGAGCTGTTTTTT. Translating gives CASSQVAGGFTGELFF.

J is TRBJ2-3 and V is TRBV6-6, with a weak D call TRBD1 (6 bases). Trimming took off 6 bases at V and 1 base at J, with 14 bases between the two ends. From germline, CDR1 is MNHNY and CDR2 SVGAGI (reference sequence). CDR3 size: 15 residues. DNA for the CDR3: TGTGCCAGCAGCATCACAGGGTCTCGCACAGATACGCAGTATTTT. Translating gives CASSITGSRTDTQYF.

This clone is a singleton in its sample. DNA of the CDR3: TGTGCCAGCAGGATCGGTGAGGCGACCCAGTACTTC. Protein sequence: CASRIGEATQYF. The gene calls are TRBV6-5 and TRBJ2-5; no clear D gene. The CDR3 totals 12 residues. Between the trimmed V and J ends, which lost 6 bases and 7 bases, there was a span of 12 bases. CDR1 and CDR2 (germline): MNHEY, SVGAGI.

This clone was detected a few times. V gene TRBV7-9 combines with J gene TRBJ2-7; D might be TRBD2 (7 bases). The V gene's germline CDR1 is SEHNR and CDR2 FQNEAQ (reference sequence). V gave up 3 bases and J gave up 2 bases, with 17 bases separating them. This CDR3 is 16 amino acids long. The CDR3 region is CASSLTLGRGTYEQYF. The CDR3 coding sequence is TGTGCCAGCAGCTTGACTTTGGGGAGGGGGACCTACGAGCAGTACTTC. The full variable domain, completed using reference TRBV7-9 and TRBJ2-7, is DTGVSQNPRHKITKRGQNVTFRCDPISEHNRLYWYRQTLGQGPEFLTYFQNEAQLEKSRLLSDRFSAERPKGSFSTLEIQRTEQGDSAMYLCASSLTLGRGTYEQYFGPGTRLTVT.

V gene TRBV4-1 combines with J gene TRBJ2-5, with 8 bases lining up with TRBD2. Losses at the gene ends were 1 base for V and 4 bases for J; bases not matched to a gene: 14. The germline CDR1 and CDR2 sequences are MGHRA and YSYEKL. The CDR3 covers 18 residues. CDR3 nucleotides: TGCGCCAGCAGCCAAGGAGCGGGGGCCGGTAGGGGAGGAGAGACCCAGTACTTC. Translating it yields CASSQGAGAGRGGETQYF.

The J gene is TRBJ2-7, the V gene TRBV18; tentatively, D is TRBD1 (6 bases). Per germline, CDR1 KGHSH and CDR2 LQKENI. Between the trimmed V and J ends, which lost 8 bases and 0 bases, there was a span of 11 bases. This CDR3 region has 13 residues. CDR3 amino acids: CASRSDSSYEQYF. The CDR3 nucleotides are TGTGCCAGCCGATCGGACAGCTCCTACGAGCAGTACTTC.

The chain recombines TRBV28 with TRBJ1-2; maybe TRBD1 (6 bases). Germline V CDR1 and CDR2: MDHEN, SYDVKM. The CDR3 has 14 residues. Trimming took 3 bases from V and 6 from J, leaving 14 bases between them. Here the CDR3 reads CASSFGGASNGYTF. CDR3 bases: TGTGCCAGCAGTTTTGGGGGGGCGTCTAATGGCTACACCTTC.

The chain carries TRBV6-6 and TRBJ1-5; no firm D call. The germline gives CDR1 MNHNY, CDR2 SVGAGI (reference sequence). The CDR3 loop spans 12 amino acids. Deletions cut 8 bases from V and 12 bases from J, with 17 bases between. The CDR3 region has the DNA TGTGCCAGCTCCCCCGAGTTAAGGGACCAGCATTTT. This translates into CASSPELRDQHF.

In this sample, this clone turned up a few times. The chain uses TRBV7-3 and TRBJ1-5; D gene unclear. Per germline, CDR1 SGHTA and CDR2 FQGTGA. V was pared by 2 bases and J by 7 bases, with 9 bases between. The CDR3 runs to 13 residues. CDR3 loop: CASSLDLSQPQHF. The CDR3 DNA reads TGTGCCAGCAGCTTAGATCTGTCCCAGCCCCAGCATTTT.